This TCR beta chain is drawn from a study of blood T cell repertoires in COVID-19. TCRdb's table, derived via immunoSEQ multiplex PCR, lists solely in-frame clones and lacks some. This table has roughly 100,000 clones, about 86% appearing once. From germline, CDR1 is MNHEY and CDR2 SVGAGI. This CDR3 contains 15 residues. The junction had 3 bases not matched to a gene; V was cut back by 3 bases and J by 1 base. The sequence derives from a woman between 70 and 85 years old with acute or convalescent COVID-19. Sequences were obtained from peripheral blood. The chain uses TRBV6-5 and TRBJ2-1; 7 bases map to TRBD2. CDR3 DNA: TGTGCCAGCAGTTATTTGCGGGGGTCCTACAATGAGCAGTTCTTC. Encoded protein: CASSYLRGSYNEQFF.